This record concerns one T cell receptor (beta chain) sequence. Its specific antigen is unknown. Base quality data are lacking; no much larger clone is found one base away. TCRbeta-specific cDNA was reverse-transcribed from around 500 ng total RNA using a constant-region primer and ProtoScript II reverse transcriptase. Construction of the TCRbeta libraries relied on three nested rounds of multiplex PCR, following a slightly modified ARM-PCR procedure. Sample barcodes and Illumina adapters were added in a final 25-cycle PCR using Deep VentR polymerase. Before sequencing, amplicons of 200-500 bp were gel-purified using a QIAquick gel extraction kit. An Illumina HiSeq 2500 was used to sequence the TCRbeta amplicons with 250-bp paired-end reads. Regarding the original processing steps: Quality trimming of reads was performed with Trimmomatic v0.33, and paired reads were merged with FLASH v1.2.11 so that full CDR3 sequences could be recovered. V, D and J germline segments were assigned to the rearranged TCRbeta sequences by MiGEC v1.2.1b. Clonotype statistics and Shannon-Wiener diversity indices were computed with VDJtools v1.0.0. Except for diversity analysis, only each sample's 250 most abundant clonotypes were used in subsequent analyses to reduce sampling bias. TCRdb handled the public reads itself, with Q25 trimming in fastp and clone calling in MiXCR, and kept productive beta chains. Identical CDR3 proteins give one entry, which carries the most common genes and DNA. The V and J calls, along with clone size, are taken from TCRdb and not from the paper's own processing. The sample records about 100,000 distinct CDR3 sequences, around 73% of which are singletons. The biggest ten clones account for roughly an eighth of the sample.

Without any cell sorting, total RNA and DNA were co-extracted from roughly 21-30 mg of bulk tissue using the AllPrep DNA/RNA mini kit. Roughly five patients with histopathologically diagnosed primary liver carcinoma underwent surgical resection in China between November 2015 and 2016. Chronic HBV infection was present in the patients, and the patients were treatment-naive at sampling. Five spatially separated regions were sampled from each tumor: the superior, inferior, left-lateral and right-lateral poles, plus the tumor centre. According to histology, viable tumor cells made up more than 90% of every tumor sample. Fresh tumor and adjacent tissue pieces were bisected; one half was stored in RNAlater at -80°C, the other sent for histology. This sample stems from a study of tumor-infiltrating lymphocytes in primary liver carcinoma listed by TCRdb under 2017. Turning to the overall study: Hepatocellular carcinoma (four) or combined HCC and intrahepatic cholangiocarcinoma (one) was present in the five patients, who were three men and two women aged 30 to 69 years. A total of roughly 35 specimens from 5 patients went through TCRbeta repertoire sequencing, namely 25 tumor regions, 5 adjacent noncancerous liver tissues and 5 peripheral blood samples. The study combined TCRbeta repertoire sequencing, expression microarrays and whole-exome sequencing across five regions of each liver tumor, with adjacent normal tissue and blood. Reproducibility between technical replicate repertoires was high, with correlation coefficients above 0.98 and mean shared-clone rates about 0.91. Agilent mRNA microarray profiling was performed on the approximately 25 tumor region samples to relate TCRbeta repertoire diversity to the local molecular phenotype. Each sample produced about 3.5 to 8 million productive TCRbeta reads, and read depth showed no significant difference between tissue types. The five patients had tumors staged T1-T3 N0M0, with maximum diameters ranging from roughly 4.2 to 11 cm.

On the study overall, not on this receptor specifically: Comparison of CD4+ and CD8+ T cell repertoires was precluded by the use of bulk unsorted samples. Because sequencing covered only the TCR beta chain and unpaired alpha chains were not captured, true repertoire diversity is likely underestimated. With just five patients in the study, the authors point out that the findings should be validated in a larger study. Repertoire overlap was found to be higher between tumor regions (mean around 36%) than between tumor-adjacent (approximately 17%) or tumor-blood (14%) pairs, consistent with antigen-driven expansion. Compared with blood, tumors had a significantly larger share of the repertoire taken up by the top 250 clones (p = 0.039). Only about 7.5-25% of top clones were found in all five regions of a tumor, suggesting spatial heterogeneity of tumor-infiltrating T cells.

Sequences were obtained from liver tumor tissue from sampling region 2. According to the study, the label for this sample's cell subset or site signals: tumor region T2, inferior pole. The clonotype comes from a woman in her fifties or sixties with primary liver carcinoma and hepatitis B virus infection.

The CDR3 sequence is CASIAGGHTNTEELFF. The bases read TGTGCGAGCATCGCGGGGGGGCACACGAACACCGAGGAGCTGTTTTTT. The sequence links TRBV12-1 to TRBJ2-2; whether TRBD2, the table's D call, matches the DNA was not checked. TRBV12-1 is shown as a pseudogene. The CDR3, from cysteine to phenylalanine, totals 16 residues. This entry keeps only the CDR3 DNA: 48 bases, framed from base 1.